Presented here are 9 T cell receptor beta chains from one specimen sequenced in a study of CD4 T cells in relation to SARS-CoV-2 and coronaviruses. These receptors are not linked to any known antigen. Sequenced by immunoSEQ multiplex PCR; TCRdb stores in-frame clones only, minus some. This table holds some 32,000 clones, 65% to 80% found once. Sequences were obtained from memory CD4+ T cells from PBMCs, cultured in vitro. All receptors come from an adult with COVID-19.

The chain has TRBV29-1 and TRBJ2-7, with D unclear. The CDR3 consists of 11 residues. V was trimmed by 7 bases and J by 2 bases, leaving 9 bases between them. Germline loops: CDR1 SQVTM, CDR2 ANQGSEA. DNA of the CDR3: TGCAGCGCTGTAGGAGCCTACGAGCAGTACTTC. It specifies CSAVGAYEQYF.

The J gene is TRBJ1-2, the V gene TRBV12-3 or TRBV12-4; TRBD1 is a possible D gene (6 bases). Trimming left V 3 bases short and J 7 bases short, with 12 bases between. CDR3 length equals 13 residues. The CDR3 DNA is TGTGCCAGCAGTTTCGTGGACAGAAGTGGCTACACCTTC. Its protein product is CASSFVDRSGYTF.

The V gene is TRBV29-1, the J gene TRBJ2-5, with 7 bases lining up with TRBD1. The CDR3 has 12 residues. With V trimmed by 7 bases and J by 2 bases, 4 bases remained unmatched. The germline gives CDR1 SQVTM, CDR2 ANQGSEA. CDR3 coding DNA: TGCAGCGCAGGGACAGCGCAAGAGACCCAGTACTTC. Translating gives CSAGTAQETQYF.

The chain has TRBV29-1 and TRBJ2-3; 10 bases are a match to TRBD1. This CDR3 contains 15 residues. From germline, CDR1 is SQVTM and CDR2 ANQGSEA. V shed 7 bases, J shed 4 bases, and the junction held 11 bases outside the gene matches. CDR3 region: CSAARTGGKADTQYF. The DNA for the CDR3 is TGCAGCGCAGCTAGGACAGGGGGTAAAGCAGATACGCAGTATTTT.

V usage is TRBV29-1 and J usage is TRBJ1-2; D is possibly TRBD1 (5 bases). Germline V gene data show CDR1 as SQVTM and CDR2 as ANQGSEA. The V gene lost 7 bases and the J gene lost 6 bases, with 21 bases spanning the gap. This CDR3 has 14 residues. The DNA of the CDR3 is TGCAGCGCCGTGGGGCAGGTGGGAAGCGATGGCTACACCTTC. Translating it yields CSAVGQVGSDGYTF.

The genes are TRBV7-2 and TRBJ2-1, with unresolved D. CDR1 is SGHTA, CDR2 FQGNSA, per germline. The CDR3 is 12 residues long. Between the trimmed V and J ends, which lost 5 bases and 4 bases, there was a span of 6 bases. In DNA, the CDR3 is TGTGCCAGCAGCCCTCAGTACAATGAGCAGTTCTTC. It is translated as CASSPQYNEQFF.

This clone was seen once. J is TRBJ2-6 and V is TRBV4-3; D may be TRBD2 (5 bases). There are 16 residues in the CDR3. Trimming cost V 0 bases and J 3 bases, with 9 bases left between them. The germline gives CDR1 LGHNA, CDR2 YSLEER. CDR3 protein: CASSQDPGDGANVLTF. CDR3 nucleotides: TGCGCCAGCAGCCAAGATCCCGGGGATGGGGCCAACGTCCTGACTTTC.

The chain carries TRBV5-4 and TRBJ2-1, with D perhaps being TRBD1 or TRBD2 (5 bases each). V gave up 7 bases and J gave up 10 bases, with 24 bases separating them. This CDR3 region has 15 residues. Germline CDR1 SGHNT, CDR2 YYREEE (reference sequence). This chain's CDR3 is CASGPGTPYNVEQFF. Written as DNA, the CDR3 is TGTGCCAGCGGCCCCGGGACCCCCTACAATGTGGAGCAGTTCTTC.

The chain is built from TRBV4-3 and TRBJ2-3, with D possibly being TRBD1 (6 bases). Deletions cut 2 bases from V and 5 bases from J, with 17 bases between. The CDR3 has 16 amino acids. CDR1 is LGHNA, CDR2 YSLEER, per germline. CDR3 in amino acids: CASSQQGNSLGDTQYF. The CDR3 coding sequence is TGCGCCAGCAGCCAACAGGGGAACTCTTTAGGAGATACGCAGTATTTT.